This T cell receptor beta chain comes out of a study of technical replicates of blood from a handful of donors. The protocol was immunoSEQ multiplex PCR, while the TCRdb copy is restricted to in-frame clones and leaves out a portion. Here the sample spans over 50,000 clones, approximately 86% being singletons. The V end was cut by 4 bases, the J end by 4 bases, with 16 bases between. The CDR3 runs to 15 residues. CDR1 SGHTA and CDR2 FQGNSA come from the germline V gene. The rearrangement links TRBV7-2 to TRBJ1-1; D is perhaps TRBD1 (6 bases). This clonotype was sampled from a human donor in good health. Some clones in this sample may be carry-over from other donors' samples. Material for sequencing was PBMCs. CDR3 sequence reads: CASSSLGSRGTEAFF. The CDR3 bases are TGTGCCAGCAGCTCTTTGGGGAGCAGGGGCACTGAAGCTTTCTTT.